The 14 T cell receptor beta chains below were found in one sample sequenced in a study of control samples from healthy donors and cancer patients (dated by TCRdb to 2018 to 2021). The library was prepared using the immunoSEQ multiplex PCR assay. TCRdb re-hosts the immuneACCESS table, in-frame sequences only. Its copies lack some clones; in the studies checked, an unresolved V gene accounts for under half of them, and the cause for the rest is not known. The sample contains some 76,000 clones, around 90% of them found a single time. The ten largest account for around a tenth of the sample. The sequencing input was PBMCs. The receptors originated from a woman in her 50s with colorectal cancer.

The V gene is TRBV2, the J gene TRBJ2-1; 13 bases agree with TRBD2. Per the germline V gene, CDR1 is SNHLY and CDR2 is FYNNEI. The CDR3 consists of 15 residues. V was clipped by 5 bases and J by 6 bases; unmatched bases: 4. The CDR3 nucleotides read TGTGCCAGCAGTTGGACTAGCGGGGGACTCAATGAGCAGTTCTTC. Encoded protein: CASSWTSGGLNEQFF.

The chain employs TRBV3-1 (or the pseudogene TRBV3-2) and TRBJ1-2, with a weak D call TRBD1 (5 bases). This CDR3 is built from 15 residues. V was trimmed by 4 bases and J by 0 bases, leaving 12 bases between them. CDR1 LGHDT and CDR2 YNNKEL come from the germline V gene (reference sequence). This CDR3 reads CASSLQGGANYGYTF. CDR3 nucleotide sequence: TGTGCCAGCAGCCTTCAGGGTGGAGCTAACTATGGCTACACCTTC.

The rearrangement uses TRBV7-9 and TRBJ2-1, with D perhaps being TRBD1 or TRBD2 (5 bases each). CDR3 length: 16 amino acids. CDR1 is SEHNR, CDR2 FQNEAQ, per germline (reference sequence). V lost 1 base and J lost 5, with 15 bases in between. The CDR3 nucleotides read TGTGCCAGCAGCTTAGAGGTGGTGGGACCGAACAATGAGCAGTTCTTC. Amino acid sequence: CASSLEVVGPNNEQFF.

V usage is TRBV3-1 (or the pseudogene TRBV3-2) and J usage is TRBJ1-2; no definite D call. Per germline, CDR1 LGHDT and CDR2 YNNKEL (reference sequence). V dropped 4 bases and J dropped 4 bases, with 10 bases sitting between them. The CDR3 contains 13 residues. As DNA, the CDR3 is TGTGCCAGCAGCCGGTTAGATGGCTATGGCTACACCTTC. Amino acid sequence: CASSRLDGYGYTF.

This rearrangement joins TRBV15 to TRBJ1-4; D perhaps matches TRBD1 (5 bases). Trimming removed 0 bases from V and 4 bases from J, with 12 bases in between. The CDR3 sequence is 16 residues long. Germline V gene sequence: CDR1 LNHNV, CDR2 YYDKDF (reference sequence). The chain's CDR3 is CATSRDLGGFNEKLFF. CDR3 coding DNA: TGTGCCACCAGCAGAGATTTGGGGGGTTTTAATGAAAAACTGTTTTTT.

This chain joins TRBV19 and TRBJ1-5; no clear D. The germline V gene has CDR1 LNHDA and CDR2 SQIVND (reference sequence). With 5 bases removed from V and 3 bases from J, the gap between germline ends came to 11 bases. The CDR3 totals 14 residues. CDR3 loop: CASSGRVLNQPQHF. In DNA, the CDR3 is TGTGCCAGTAGTGGCCGGGTTCTCAATCAGCCCCAGCATTTT.

This clone was observed a handful of times. The chain carries TRBV15 and TRBJ2-1, with 8 bases aligning to TRBD2. Germline CDR1 reads LNHNV; CDR2 reads YYDKDF (reference sequence). CDR3 size: 17 residues. J was trimmed by 1 base and V by 0 bases; bases with no gene match: 5. The CDR3 coding sequence is TGTGCCACCAGCAGAGAGGCAGCGGGGGCGTCCTACAATGAGCAGTTCTTC. As protein: CATSREAAGASYNEQFF.

The chain is built from TRBV3-1 (or the pseudogene TRBV3-2) and TRBJ2-5; D is unclear. V was pared by 4 bases and J by 5 bases, with 8 bases between. This CDR3 is built from 12 residues. Germline lookup yields CDR1 LGHDT and CDR2 YNNKEL (reference sequence). The CDR3 nucleotides are TGTGCCAGCAGCCCCGGAGTGGAGACCCAGTACTTC. It yields the protein CASSPGVETQYF.

This clone showed up just once. The gene calls are TRBV13 and TRBJ2-7; TRBD2 matches 7 bases. Looked up from germline, CDR1 is PRHDT and CDR2 is FYEKMQ (reference sequence). The CDR3 covers 12 residues. V lost 2 bases, J lost 7 bases, and 2 bases stayed unmatched. CDR3 coding DNA: TGTGCCAGCAGCTTACAGGGAGGGGAGCAGTACGTC. This gives the protein CASSLQGGEQYV.

This chain joins TRBV28 and TRBJ1-6; 8 positions agree with TRBD1. Germline CDR1 reads MDHEN; CDR2 reads SYDVKM. V shed 6 bases, J shed 9 bases, and the junction held 10 bases outside the gene matches. CDR3 length: 15 residues. In DNA, the CDR3 is TGTGCCAGCAGCCATGGGGACAGGTCGGCTTCACCCCTCCACTTT. This codes for CASSHGDRSASPLHF. Together with reference TRBV28 and TRBJ1-6, the CDR3 gives the full variable domain: DVKVTQSSRYLVKRTGEKVFLECVQDMDHENMFWYRQDPGLGLRLIYFSYDVKMKEKGDIPEGYSVSREKKERFSLILESASTNQTSMYLCASSHGDRSASPLHFGNGTRLTVT.

The chain uses TRBV7-3 and TRBJ2-1; D remains unclear. The CDR3 is made up of 13 amino acids. V was pared by 3 bases and J by 5 bases, with 8 bases between. Germline V CDR1 and CDR2: SGHTA, FQGTGA. CDR3 DNA sequence: TGTGCCAGCAGCTTGAACTATAACAATGAGCAGTTCTTC. This sequence encodes CASSLNYNNEQFF.

The gene calls are TRBV28 and TRBJ1-6, with D unclear. The V gene's germline CDR1 is MDHEN and CDR2 SYDVKM. The CDR3 is 11 residues long. Deletions cut 3 bases from V and 10 bases from J, with 4 bases between. In nucleotides, the CDR3 is TGTGCCAGCAGTTTGGAGTCACCCCTCCACTTT. Translation gives CASSLESPLHF.

The genes are TRBV12-5 and TRBJ2-2, with 13 bases aligning to TRBD2. This CDR3 has 17 residues. The germline CDR1 and CDR2 sequences are LGHNT and FRNRAP. With 5 bases clipped from V and 6 bases from J, the junction kept 9 bases outside the gene matches. The CDR3 loop reads CASGRTSGGGGAGELFF. The CDR3 DNA sequence: TGTGCTAGTGGTCGGACTAGCGGGGGTGGTGGTGCCGGGGAGCTGTTTTTT.

A few counts support this clone. The genes are TRBV29-1 and TRBJ1-3; TRBD1 is a possible D gene (5 bases). V lost 8 bases to trimming and J lost 1 base, with 9 bases between them. Germline assignment: CDR1 SQVTM and CDR2 ANQGSEA. CDR3 length: 12 residues. CDR3 DNA sequence: TGCAGCACTCAGGGTTCTGGAAACACCATATATTTT. This translates into CSTQGSGNTIYF. The full variable domain, rest sourced from reference TRBV29-1 and TRBJ1-3, is SAVISQKPSRDICQRGTSLTIQCQVDSQVTMMFWYRQQPGQSLTLIATANQGSEATYESGFVIDKFPISRPNLTFSTLTVSNMSPEDSSIYLCSTQGSGNTIYFGEGSWLTVV.